Following are 20 T cell receptor beta chains from one sample sequenced in a study of T-cell reconstitution after alpha-beta-depleted transplantation in children. A TCRbeta library incorporating unique molecular identifiers was prepared. TCRdb redid the calling of the PCR reads with MiXCR, one entry per CDR3 protein. The sample holds 100,000 or so distinct CDR3 sequences, 23% seen once. The sequences come from PBMCs, collected before TCRalphabeta/CD19-depleted stem cell transplant. These receptors all come from a boy between 2 and 15 years old with acute lymphoblastic leukemia, due to receive a stem cell transplant.

This clonotype was recorded once. This chain uses TRBV7-9 with TRBJ2-5; 10 bases are shared with TRBD2. V gave up 5 bases and J gave up 5 bases; unmatched junction bases: 5. Germline V CDR1 and CDR2: SEHNR, FQNEAQ (reference sequence). The length of the CDR3 is 14 residues. The DNA for the CDR3 is TGTGCCAGCAGCGTCGGACTAGCGGAGGAGACCCAGTACTTC. Its translation: CASSVGLAEETQYF.

This clonotype was counted many times. This chain links TRBV10-3 with TRBJ1-2; 8 bases are shared with TRBD1. The CDR3 sequence is 13 residues long. Germline-derived CDR1 and CDR2 are ENHRY and SYGVKD. The ends lost 7 bases at V and 7 bases at J; junction bases unmatched: 8. CDR3 region: CAINTDRAGGYTF. The DNA of the CDR3 is TGTGCCATCAATACGGACAGGGCCGGTGGCTACACCTTC.

This clonotype has only a few counts. The V gene is TRBV7-2, the J gene TRBJ1-2; 8 bases match TRBD1. The CDR3 sequence is 15 residues long. Looked up from germline, CDR1 is SGHTA and CDR2 is FQGNSA. V lost 1 base, J lost 3 bases, and 4 bases stayed unmatched. CDR3 DNA sequence: TGTGCCAGCAGCTTAGTGGGACAGGCGGACTATGGCTACACCTTC. Translated, it gives CASSLVGQADYGYTF. The complete variable domain, with remaining parts taken from reference TRBV7-2 and TRBJ1-2, reads GAGVSQSPSNKVTEKGKDVELRCDPISGHTALYWYRQSLGQGLEFLIYFQGNSAPDKSGLPSDRFSAERTGGSVSTLTIQRTQQEDSAVYLCASSLVGQADYGYTFGSGTRLTVV.

The rearrangement joins TRBV19 to TRBJ2-1; TRBD1 matches at 7 bases. The V segment lost 5 bases and the J segment 4 bases; nucleotides outside the gene matches: 11. The CDR3 has 16 residues. Per germline, CDR1 LNHDA and CDR2 SQIVND (reference sequence). Here the CDR3 reads CASSGSPGQYYNEQFF. CDR3 coding DNA: TGTGCCAGTAGTGGGAGTCCGGGACAGTATTACAATGAGCAGTTCTTC.

This clonotype was picked up a small number of times. The V call is TRBV5-4, the J call TRBJ2-3; 9 bases are shared with TRBD2. This CDR3 contains 12 residues. CDR1 and CDR2 from the germline V gene are SGHNT and YYREEE (reference sequence). The V and J ends lost 4 bases and 12 bases, in that order; junction bases with no gene match: 6. The CDR3 loop reads CASSPGTSIQYF. CDR3 nucleotide sequence: TGTGCCAGCAGCCCCGGGACTAGCATTCAGTATTTT.

V is TRBV28 and J is TRBJ1-6; possible D gene TRBD1, 5 bases. The CDR3 totals 15 residues. Germline assignment: CDR1 MDHEN and CDR2 SYDVKM. V gave up 6 bases and J gave up 8 bases, with 17 bases separating them. CDR3 nucleotides: TGTGCCAGCAGCCTGGGGTGGGGCGCAGATTCACCCCTCCACTTT. It codes for CASSLGWGADSPLHF. Full variable domain (outside the CDR3, taken from reference TRBV28 and TRBJ1-6): DVKVTQSSRYLVKRTGEKVFLECVQDMDHENMFWYRQDPGLGLRLIYFSYDVKMKEKGDIPEGYSVSREKKERFSLILESASTNQTSMYLCASSLGWGADSPLHFGNGTRLTVT.

The V and J genes are TRBV18 and TRBJ2-3; possibly TRBD1 or TRBD2 for D (6 bases each). CDR1 and CDR2 from the germline V gene are KGHSH and LQKENI. This CDR3 comprises 12 residues. V was pared by 6 bases and J by 8 bases, with 12 bases between. CDR3 in amino acids: CASSPGGPTQYF. The CDR3 region has the DNA TGTGCCAGCTCGCCCGGGGGCCCTACGCAGTATTTT.

At least ten counts were recorded for this clonotype. The chain links TRBV20-1 to TRBJ2-6; D is unresolved. Germline V gives CDR1 DFQATT, CDR2 SNEGSKA (reference sequence). CDR3 length: 13 amino acids. Deletions cut 4 bases from V and 3 bases from J, with 7 bases between. In DNA form, the CDR3 reads TGCAGTGCTACCCAATTTGGGGCCAACGTCCTGACTTTC. It is translated as CSATQFGANVLTF.

Only a few counts were recorded for this clonotype. V usage is TRBV11-2 and J usage is TRBJ2-6, with D uncertain. This CDR3 is built from 17 residues. Trimming took 2 bases from V and 2 from J, leaving 13 bases between them. Germline values: CDR1 SGHAT, CDR2 FQNNGV. The CDR3 sequence is CASSLMSGLAGANVLTF. Written as DNA, the CDR3 is TGTGCCAGCAGCTTAATGTCAGGTCTGGCTGGGGCCAACGTCCTGACTTTC.

This clonotype showed up many times. This chain connects TRBV4-3 to TRBJ1-6; no clear D gene. Germline V gene lookup returns CDR1 LGHNA and CDR2 YSLEER. This CDR3 is 14 amino acids long. The germline V and J ends were trimmed by 0 bases and 7 bases, with 7 bases remaining between them. The CDR3 reads CASSQERRNSPLHF. The CDR3, as DNA: TGCGCCAGCAGCCAAGAGAGAAGGAATTCACCCCTCCACTTT.

This clonotype was observed many times. The chain is built from TRBV12-3 or TRBV12-4 and TRBJ2-1; no clear D gene. The CDR3 loop spans 14 amino acids. V was pared by 6 bases and J by 3 bases, with 12 bases between. The CDR3 is CASRSPSVYNEQFF. CDR3 nucleotides: TGTGCCAGCAGGAGCCCATCCGTCTACAATGAGCAGTTCTTC.

This clonotype was detected a few times. The J gene is TRBJ2-2, the V gene TRBV7-6; 11 bases align to TRBD2. V was clipped by 5 bases and J by 3 bases; unmatched bases: 8. CDR1 is SGHVS and CDR2 is FNYEAQ in the germline V gene. The CDR3 contains 17 residues. CDR3 sequence reads: CASSLVGTSGDTGELFF. The CDR3 DNA reads TGTGCCAGCAGCCTAGTGGGGACTAGCGGAGACACCGGGGAGCTGTTTTTT.

This clonotype was seen more than once but under ten times. The V and J genes are TRBV6-5 and TRBJ1-5; 8 nucleotides match TRBD1. Germline V gives CDR1 MNHEY, CDR2 SVGAGI. The length of the CDR3 is 15 residues. With V trimmed by 5 bases and J by 7 bases, 10 bases remained unmatched. The CDR3 is CASSNLDRAGQPQHF. The CDR3, as DNA: TGTGCCAGCAGTAACCTGGACAGGGCCGGGCAGCCCCAGCATTTT.

The chain couples TRBV27 to TRBJ2-7; no definite D call. Trimming removed 7 bases from V and 5 bases from J, with 24 bases in between. The CDR3 length is 16 residues. Germline V lookup: CDR1 MNHEY, CDR2 SMNVEV (reference sequence). This CDR3 reads CASNSWGDTGSHEQYF. CDR3 sequence (DNA): TGTGCCAGCAACTCGTGGGGTGATACTGGAAGCCACGAGCAGTACTTC.

This clonotype was counted between two and nine times. The genes are TRBV6-2 or TRBV6-3 and TRBJ1-5; D is unresolved. CDR1 and CDR2 (germline): MNHEY, SVGEGT. This CDR3 spans 15 amino acids. The V gene lost 7 bases and the J gene lost 0 bases, with 13 bases spanning the gap. The CDR3 nucleotides are TGTGCCAGCAAGTTGCGGTTTTATAGCAATCAGCCCCAGCATTTT. It is translated as CASKLRFYSNQPQHF.

This clonotype was detected many times. The V call is TRBV6-6, the J call TRBJ2-5; 7 nucleotides match TRBD2. This CDR3 has 13 amino acids. Germline V gene sequence: CDR1 MNHNY, CDR2 SVGAGI (reference sequence). Trimming cost V 8 bases and J 0 bases; bases outside gene matches: 3. The CDR3 here is CASHSGYQETQYF. CDR3 in DNA: TGTGCCAGCCATAGCGGGTACCAAGAGACCCAGTACTTC.

This sequence joins TRBV4-2 and TRBJ2-2; no clear D gene. This CDR3 is built from 15 residues. Trimming shortened V by 3 bases and J by 0 bases, and 8 bases separated the two germline ends. The germline gives CDR1 LGHNA, CDR2 YNFKEQ. The CDR3 region is CASSHGVANTGELFF. The CDR3 DNA reads TGTGCCAGCAGCCATGGGGTAGCGAACACCGGGGAGCTGTTTTTT.

The V gene is TRBV11-3, the J gene TRBJ2-1; the match to TRBD2 covers 13 bases. The CDR3 is 15 residues long. CDR1 is SGHNT, CDR2 YENEEA, per germline. Losses at the gene ends were 5 bases for V and 9 bases for J; bases not matched to a gene: 7. In DNA, the CDR3 is TGTGCCAGCAGCATTACTAGCGGGAGGGCCTCTGAGCAGTTCTTC. This gives the protein CASSITSGRASEQFF.

This clonotype has a count of ten or more. This chain uses TRBV5-6 with TRBJ2-7; tentatively, D is TRBD1 or TRBD2 (5 bases each). Trimming stripped 0 bases from V and 2 bases from J, with 12 bases between. From germline, CDR1 is SGHDT and CDR2 YYEEEE. This CDR3 has 15 amino acids. The CDR3 DNA is TGTGCCAGCAGCTTGGTTACGGGGCCCCCCTACGAGCAGTACTTC. It specifies CASSLVTGPPYEQYF.

The chain couples TRBV28 to TRBJ1-5; D is possibly TRBD1 (6 bases). V lost 7 bases and J 7 bases, leaving 20 bases between the germline ends. This CDR3 has 15 residues. CDR1 and CDR2 from the germline V gene are MDHEN and SYDVKM. The CDR3 nucleotides read TGTGCCAGCACCCCACCCGGGAGCAGGGGCCAGCCCCAGCATTTT. Amino acid sequence: CASTPPGSRGQPQHF.